This entry lists 6 T cell receptor beta chains sequenced from one sample in a study of blood T cell repertoires in COVID-19. Generated by immunoSEQ multiplex PCR, the TCRdb table keeps only in-frame clones and is missing some. The table lists under 300,000 clones, about four fifths of them singletons. Specimen: peripheral blood. All receptors derive from a man aged 45-65 years with acute or convalescent COVID-19.

The V gene is TRBV2, the J gene TRBJ1-1; D not resolved. V was trimmed by 7 bases and J by 3 bases, leaving 18 bases between them. Germline values: CDR1 SNHLY, CDR2 FYNNEI. This CDR3 has 15 amino acids. The CDR3 reads CASTQEAFGYTEAFF. The CDR3 nucleotides read TGTGCCAGCACCCAAGAGGCCTTTGGGTACACTGAAGCTTTCTTT.

In its sample, this clone was seen once. The chain combines TRBV13 with TRBJ2-1; TRBD2 matches 7 bases. After removal of 5 bases from V and 14 bases from J, the junction contained 9 bases not matched to a gene. The V gene's germline CDR1 is PRHDT and CDR2 FYEKMQ (reference sequence). The CDR3 consists of 12 residues. The CDR3 is CASSGGVPGEFF. CDR3 nucleotides: TGTGCCAGCAGCGGGGGGGTTCCCGGGGAGTTCTTC.

The chain links TRBV19 to TRBJ2-7; 11 nucleotides line up with TRBD2. CDR3 length equals 14 residues. The germline V gene has CDR1 LNHDA and CDR2 SQIVND (reference sequence). V was pared by 5 bases and J by 2 bases, with 2 bases of the junction left unmatched. CDR3 protein: CASSSLAGAYEQYF. CDR3 nucleotide sequence: TGTGCCAGTAGTTCACTAGCGGGGGCCTACGAGCAGTACTTC. The whole variable domain, remainder taken from reference TRBV19 and TRBJ2-7, is DGGITQSPKYLFRKEGQNVTLSCEQNLNHDAMYWYRQDPGQGLRLIYYSQIVNDFQKGDIAEGYSVSREKKESFPLTVTSAQKNPTAFYLCASSSLAGAYEQYFGPGTRLTVT.

The rearrangement joins TRBV6-6 to TRBJ2-7; TRBD1 aligns across 9 bases. Germline V gives CDR1 MNHNY, CDR2 SVGAGI (reference sequence). J lost 2 bases, V lost 6 bases, and 8 bases had no gene match. CDR3 length: 15 amino acids. The CDR3 region is CASRIPGQGTYEQYF. DNA for the CDR3: TGTGCCAGCAGAATCCCGGGACAGGGTACCTACGAGCAGTACTTC.

This clone has just one count. J is TRBJ1-4 and V is TRBV25-1; TRBD1 is a possible D gene (6 bases). The CDR3 totals 14 residues. Germline CDR1 reads MGHDK; CDR2 reads SYGVNS. V lost 3 bases and J lost 5, with 10 bases in between. CDR3 in amino acids: CASSDDRLNEKLFF. The CDR3 coding sequence is TGTGCCAGCAGTGACGACAGGTTAAATGAAAAACTGTTTTTT. Based on the CDR3 plus reference TRBV25-1 and TRBJ1-4, the full variable domain is EADIYQTPRYLVIGTGKKITLECSQTMGHDKMYWYQQDPGMELHLIHYSYGVNSTEKGDLSSESTVSRIRTEHFPLTLESARPSHTSQYLCASSDDRLNEKLFFGSGTQLSVL.

This clone was seen a handful of times. The chain links TRBV5-6 to TRBJ2-7; TRBD1 might be the D (5 bases). CDR3 length: 15 amino acids. The germline V and J ends were trimmed by 2 bases and 0 bases, with 12 bases remaining between them. Germline loops: CDR1 SGHDT, CDR2 YYEEEE. The CDR3 sequence is CASSFRGQSSYEQYF. The CDR3 nucleotides are TGTGCCAGCAGCTTTAGGGGCCAGAGCTCCTACGAGCAGTACTTC.